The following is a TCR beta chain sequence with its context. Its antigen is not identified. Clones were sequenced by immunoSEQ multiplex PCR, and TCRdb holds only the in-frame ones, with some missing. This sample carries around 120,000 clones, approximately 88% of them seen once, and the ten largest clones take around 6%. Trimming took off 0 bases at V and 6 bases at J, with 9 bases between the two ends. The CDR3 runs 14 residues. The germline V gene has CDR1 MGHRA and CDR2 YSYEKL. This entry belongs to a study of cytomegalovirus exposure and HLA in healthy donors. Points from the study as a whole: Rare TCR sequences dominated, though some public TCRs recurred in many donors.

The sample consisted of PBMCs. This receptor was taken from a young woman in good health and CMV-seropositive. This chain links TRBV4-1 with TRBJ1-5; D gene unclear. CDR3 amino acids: CASSQERAAQPQHF. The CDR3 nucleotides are TGCGCCAGCAGCCAAGAGAGGGCCGCTCAGCCCCAGCATTTT.